These 9 T cell receptor beta chains originate from one sample sequenced in a study of response to subunit inactivated influenza vaccine. TCRdb processed the RT-PCR reads anew with MiXCR; each CDR3 protein has one entry. The sample consists of 500,000 to 600,000 distinct CDR3 sequences, about 12% of them appearing once. Material: PBMCs from blood, obtained on the day of vaccination. These receptors came from a middle-aged man who received an inactivated influenza vaccine.

There are many counts of this clonotype. The rearrangement links TRBV12-3 or TRBV12-4 to TRBJ1-5; D is unclear. The CDR3 contains 14 residues. V was clipped by 1 base and J by 3 bases, with 7 bases between them. DNA of the CDR3: TGTGCCAGCAGTTTAGGCCGGATCAATCAGCCCCAGCATTTT. It is translated as CASSLGRINQPQHF.

This clonotype showed up many times. J is TRBJ2-2 and V is TRBV27; D not certain. V was cut by 8 bases and J by 5 bases, with 12 bases left in between. This CDR3 has 13 amino acids. Per germline, CDR1 MNHEY and CDR2 SMNVEV (reference sequence). The DNA of the CDR3 is TGTGCCAGCTCCCCGCTGGAAACCGGGGAGCTGTTTTTT. Amino acid sequence: CASSPLETGELFF.

The chain employs TRBV10-3 and TRBJ2-5, with 11 positions matching TRBD2. The junction had 11 bases not matched to a gene; V was cut back by 5 bases and J by 12 bases. The CDR3 is 14 amino acids. CDR1 is ENHRY and CDR2 is SYGVKD in the germline V gene. CDR3 in amino acids: CAISTGTSGAREYF. CDR3 nucleotides: TGTGCCATCAGTACCGGGACTAGCGGCGCCCGGGAGTACTTC.

This clonotype has just a few counts. The chain is built from TRBV27 and TRBJ2-3; 7 positions agree with TRBD1. The junction had 15 bases not matched to a gene; V was cut back by 4 bases and J by 5 bases. This CDR3 is built from 17 residues. CDR1 and CDR2 from the germline V gene are MNHEY and SMNVEV (reference sequence). CDR3 in amino acids: CASSYAGQANPRDTQYF. In nucleotides, the CDR3 is TGTGCCAGCAGTTACGCTGGACAGGCCAACCCCCGAGATACGCAGTATTTT.

This chain links TRBV6-1 with TRBJ2-1, with 7 bases matching TRBD1. Losses at the gene ends were 4 bases for V and 7 bases for J; bases not matched to a gene: 7. Germline lookup yields CDR1 MNHNS and CDR2 SASEGT. This CDR3 comprises 14 residues. The CDR3, as DNA: TGTGCCAGCAGTGGCGGCAGGGGGATGAATGAGCAGTTCTTC. Residues: CASSGGRGMNEQFF.

This chain connects TRBV27 to TRBJ1-1; D is perhaps TRBD1 (5 bases). The germline V gene has CDR1 MNHEY and CDR2 SMNVEV (reference sequence). The CDR3 covers 14 residues. Trimming left V 4 bases short and J 4 bases short, with 13 bases between. DNA of the CDR3: TGTGCCAGCAGTTCCGGGACTTATGGCACTGAAGCTTTCTTT. This sequence encodes CASSSGTYGTEAFF.

The sample holds a few counts of this clonotype. The chain recombines TRBV5-1 with TRBJ2-3; a weak D match, TRBD2 (5 bases). The CDR3 runs 14 residues. Trimming removed 5 bases at V and 6 bases at J, with 16 bases between. Germline V gives CDR1 SGHRS, CDR2 YFSETQ. As DNA, the CDR3 is TGCGCCAGCAGGGAGAGTGAGGGTTGGGATACGCAGTATTTT. This codes for CASRESEGWDTQYF.

This clonotype was detected ten times or more. This rearrangement joins TRBV12-3 or TRBV12-4 to TRBJ1-2; weak D call: TRBD1 (6 bases). V was cut by 3 bases and J by 5 bases, with 10 bases left in between. CDR3 length equals 13 residues. This CDR3 reads CASSLAGEYGYTF. In DNA form, the CDR3 reads TGTGCCAGCAGTTTGGCAGGGGAGTATGGCTACACCTTC.

This clonotype came up many times. The V call is TRBV12-3 or TRBV12-4, the J call TRBJ1-1; possibly TRBD1 for D (5 bases). The length of the CDR3 is 11 residues. V dropped 7 bases and J dropped 7 bases, with 10 bases sitting between them. DNA for the CDR3: TGTGCCAGCACCACGGACATTGAAGCTTTCTTT. Its protein is CASTTDIEAFF.